This TCR beta chain was retrieved from a study of cytomegalovirus exposure and HLA in healthy donors. The CDR3 has 15 amino acids. V was pared by 4 bases and J by 3 bases, with 1 base of the junction left unmatched. CDR1 LGHNA and CDR2 YNFKEQ come from the germline V gene. This clone was picked up a small number of times. Its antigen remains unidentified. The study's findings and limits: A list of more than 150 TCR beta chains associated with cytomegalovirus was given.

Researchers ran the PCR with 60 Vbeta and 13 Jbeta primers. Sequencing was performed with immunoSEQ multiplex PCR; in TCRdb, only in-frame clones are kept and a portion is missing. Of 100,000 to 150,000 clones listed, about 74% are singletons. Every donor was a healthy person donating bone marrow. Donors were ostensibly healthy at sampling, although undocumented immune exposures were probable. The TCR comes from a woman in her forties or fifties in good health and CMV-seropositive. The chain combines TRBV4-2 with TRBJ2-1, with 12 bases matching TRBD2. Sequenced material: PBMCs. Written as DNA, the CDR3 is TGTGCCAGCAGCCCTAGCGGGGGGGGCTACAATGAGCAGTTCTTC. It yields the protein CASSPSGGGYNEQFF.